Following are 15 T cell receptor beta chains from one sample sequenced in a study of vaccination and CD4 T cells after COVID-19. TCRdb called the PCR reads again in MiXCR, with one record for every CDR3 protein. The table has 15,000 to 20,000 distinct CDR3 sequences, just over 60% seen once. Specimen: CD4+ T cells from blood, collected after SARS-CoV-2 vaccination. These receptors all stem from a human donor who had recovered from COVID-19.

The J gene is TRBJ2-2, the V gene TRBV27; 11 bases are a match to TRBD2. V trimming: 4 bases; J trimming: 4 bases; junction bases outside the gene matches: 11. Germline-derived CDR1 and CDR2 are MNHEY and SMNVEV (reference sequence). This CDR3 is built from 18 residues. CDR3 residues: CASSSLSLAGGPTGELFF. The CDR3 DNA follows: TGTGCCAGCAGTTCCCTCTCGCTAGCGGGGGGTCCCACCGGGGAGCTGTTTTTT.

The J gene is TRBJ2-1, the V gene TRBV7-3; D not certain. The CDR3 is made up of 12 amino acids. V lost 0 bases and J 7 bases, leaving 4 bases between the germline ends. Looked up from germline, CDR1 is SGHTA and CDR2 is FQGTGA. CDR3 region: CASSLTGNEQFF. CDR3 DNA: TGTGCCAGCAGCTTAACGGGAAATGAGCAGTTCTTC.

The CDR3 sequence: CASRRDIHGYTF. The CDR3, as DNA: TGTGCCAGCAGGCGGGACATCCATGGCTACACCTTC. The V gene is TRBV12-3 or TRBV12-4, the J gene TRBJ1-2; tentatively, D is TRBD1 (6 bases). Trimming left V 6 bases short and J 6 bases short, with 11 bases between. The CDR3 has 12 amino acids.

This clonotype was seen more than once but under ten times. The chain combines TRBV20-1 with TRBJ2-3; no reliable D call. The V gene's germline CDR1 is DFQATT and CDR2 SNEGSKA (reference sequence). The germline V and J ends were trimmed by 2 bases and 2 bases, with 8 bases remaining between them. The CDR3 is made up of 13 amino acids. CDR3 DNA sequence: TGCAGTGCTAGATCCGACCTCACAGATACGCAGTATTTT. Protein: CSARSDLTDTQYF.

This clonotype was counted a few times. The chain combines TRBV5-1 with TRBJ2-7; D perhaps matches TRBD1 (6 bases). Germline CDR1 and CDR2: SGHRS and YFSETQ. Trimming removed 2 bases at V and 6 bases at J, with 15 bases between. This CDR3 region has 14 residues. The CDR3 here is CASSLRRPGVEQYF. In DNA form, the CDR3 reads TGCGCCAGCAGCTTAAGAAGGCCAGGGGTCGAGCAGTACTTC. Drawing the rest from reference TRBV5-1 and TRBJ2-7, the complete variable domain is KAGVTQTPRYLIKTRGQQVTLSCSPISGHRSVSWYQQTPGQGLQFLFEYFSETQRNKGNFPGRFSGRQFSNSRSEMNVSTLELGDSALYLCASSLRRPGVEQYFGPGTRLTVT.

The chain recombines TRBV2 with TRBJ1-1; maybe TRBD1 (6 bases). The CDR3 loop spans 13 amino acids. Trimming cost V 8 bases and J 2 bases, with 12 bases left between them. Germline V gives CDR1 SNHLY, CDR2 FYNNEI. CDR3 DNA: TGTGCCAGCGGGGGGCATCCAAACACTGAAGCTTTCTTT. It codes for CASGGHPNTEAFF. Supplemented by reference TRBV2 and TRBJ1-1, the full variable domain reads EPEVTQTPSHQVTQMGQEVILRCVPISNHLYFYWYRQILGQKVEFLVSFYNNEISEKSEIFDDQFSVERPDGSNFTLKIRSTKLEDSAMYFCASGGHPNTEAFFGQGTRLTVV.

Written as DNA, the CDR3 is TGTGCCAGCAGTGTGGGGGTAGGGGGAGATCAGCCCCAGCATTTT. This sequence encodes CASSVGVGGDQPQHF. The chain employs TRBV2 and TRBJ1-5; D possibly corresponds to TRBD1 (6 bases). The germline CDR1 and CDR2 sequences are SNHLY and FYNNEI. The CDR3 length is 15 residues. The V and J ends lost 4 bases and 5 bases respectively, with 15 bases between them.

This clonotype has only a few counts. The J gene is TRBJ1-6, the V gene TRBV6-4, with a tentative D call TRBD1 (5 bases). The ends were cut back, 3 bases at V and 9 bases at J, with 9 bases in the middle. The V gene's germline CDR1 is MRHNA and CDR2 SNTAGT. The CDR3 totals 13 residues. The CDR3 DNA follows: TGTGCCAGCAGTGAAGGGGAAAGTTCACCCCTCCACTTT. This sequence encodes CASSEGESSPLHF.

The rearrangement links TRBV4-1 to TRBJ1-5, with D tentatively TRBD1 (6 bases). This CDR3 has 14 amino acids. V lost 0 bases to trimming and J lost 6 bases, with 9 bases between them. Germline V gives CDR1 MGHRA, CDR2 YSYEKL. CDR3 nucleotides: TGCGCCAGCAGCCAAGATAGGGGGATTCAGCCCCAGCATTTT. This gives the protein CASSQDRGIQPQHF.

The chain links TRBV7-2 to TRBJ2-7; maybe TRBD2 (5 bases). The CDR3 has 15 amino acids. Germline-derived CDR1 and CDR2 are SGHTA and FQGNSA. V was cut by 1 base and J by 0 bases, with 10 bases left in between. The CDR3 DNA sequence: TGTGCCAGCAGCTTAGTAGCGTTAAGCTCCTACGAGCAGTACTTC. Its protein is CASSLVALSSYEQYF.

This clonotype was counted once. The V call is TRBV5-1, the J call TRBJ2-5; 8 bases align to TRBD1. Germline V CDR1 and CDR2: SGHRS, YFSETQ. This CDR3 contains 14 residues. V was clipped by 8 bases and J by 2 bases; unmatched bases: 8. The CDR3 nucleotides are TGCGCCAGTACCCGCGGACAGGGACAAGAGACCCAGTACTTC. Its protein product is CASTRGQGQETQYF.

The chain has TRBV29-1 and TRBJ2-4; the match to TRBD1 covers 7 bases. After removal of 4 bases from V and 4 bases from J, the junction contained 4 bases not matched to a gene. Germline CDR1 SQVTM, CDR2 ANQGSEA. This CDR3 has 13 amino acids. The CDR3 protein is CSVGETGKNIQYF. In DNA form, the CDR3 reads TGCAGCGTTGGGGAGACAGGGAAAAACATTCAGTACTTC.

The DNA of the CDR3 is TGCAGTGCTACGGACAGGGCAGACTCTGGAAACACCATATATTTT. Translation: CSATDRADSGNTIYF. The gene calls are TRBV20-1 and TRBJ1-3; the match to TRBD1 covers 8 bases. The V segment lost 4 bases and the J segment 0 bases; nucleotides outside the gene matches: 5. CDR1 and CDR2 (germline): DFQATT, SNEGSKA (reference sequence). The CDR3 covers 15 residues.

The chain recombines TRBV5-1 with TRBJ1-1; D is unclear. V lost 2 bases and J lost 6, with 14 bases in between. The CDR3 covers 14 residues. Germline CDR1 is SGHRS and CDR2 is YFSETQ. The CDR3 DNA reads TGCGCCAGCAGCTTAAATCTTGGCGTCCCTGAAGCTTTCTTT. It translates to CASSLNLGVPEAFF.

The gene calls are TRBV5-5 and TRBJ2-2; D is ambiguous. V was clipped by 4 bases and J by 3 bases, with 4 bases between them. Per germline, CDR1 SGHKS and CDR2 YYEKEE (reference sequence). This CDR3 region has 12 residues. The CDR3 sequence is CASSSYTGELFF. In DNA, the CDR3 is TGTGCCAGCAGCAGTTACACCGGGGAGCTGTTTTTT.